This T cell receptor (beta chain) is drawn from a study of control samples from healthy donors and cancer patients. CDR1 and CDR2 from the germline V gene are SEHNR and FQNEAQ (reference sequence). V was clipped by 2 bases and J by 2 bases, with 10 bases between them. The CDR3 consists of 15 residues. Profiling relied on immunoSEQ multiplex PCR, and the TCRdb table lists in-frame clones only, not all of them. The sample holds tens of thousands of clones; approximately 90% are singletons and the top ten take 0.95% to 1.5%. The specimen was blood. The receptor was isolated from a woman in her forties or fifties in good health. This rearrangement joins TRBV7-9 to TRBJ1-3; D uncertain. CDR3 DNA sequence: TGTGCCAGCAGCTTAAGAGGCAGTACTGGAAACACCATATATTTT. It translates to CASSLRGSTGNTIYF.